A single sample is the source of the 2 T cell receptor beta chains below, sequenced in a study of T cells after yellow fever vaccination. From the 5' RACE reads, TCRdb called clonotypes with MiXCR, one entry per CDR3 protein. Here the sample spans about 50,000 distinct CDR3 sequences, roughly 6.9% being singletons. Sequenced material: CD8+ T cells sorted from PBMCs, taken on the day of the first yellow fever vaccination. The receptors were gathered from a man between 18 and 35 years old who received the YFV17D yellow fever vaccine.

This clonotype was recorded many times. The chain combines TRBV4-1 with TRBJ1-3; D gene unclear. This CDR3 comprises 15 residues. Trimming removed 0 bases from V and 1 base from J, with 7 bases in between. Germline CDR1 MGHRA, CDR2 YSYEKL. CDR3 loop: CASSQDPESGNTIYF. The CDR3 bases are TGCGCCAGCAGCCAAGATCCGGAATCTGGAAACACCATATATTTT.

The chain employs TRBV7-8 and TRBJ2-1; 9 bases map to TRBD1. The length of the CDR3 is 16 residues. V lost 5 bases, J lost 3 bases, and 8 bases stayed unmatched. Germline V lookup: CDR1 SGHVS, CDR2 FQNEAQ. The CDR3 sequence is CASSPPDRGHYNEQFF. The CDR3, as DNA: TGTGCCAGCAGCCCCCCGGACAGGGGACACTACAATGAGCAGTTCTTC.